This T cell receptor beta chain was obtained from a study of blood T cells in healthy people across ages. A few counts support this clonotype. Between the trimmed V and J ends, which lost 2 bases and 0 bases, there was a span of 11 bases. CDR3 length: 17 residues. Per germline, CDR1 MNHEY and CDR2 SVGAGI. A second PCR, run for roughly 7 to 12 cycles, used a sample-barcoded 5' primer plus a J-beta primer mix. MiXCR was run by TCRdb on the 5' RACE reads, yielding one entry per CDR3 protein. The sample has approximately 600,000 distinct CDR3 sequences; around three fifths are singletons. The receptor's source is a man in his fifties or sixties in good health. The chain combines TRBV6-5 with TRBJ2-6, with D unclear. The specimen sequenced was blood. CDR3 DNA sequence: TGTGCCAGCAGTTACGTTGGCGGCAACTCTGGGGCCAACGTCCTGACTTTC. Its protein product is CASSYVGGNSGANVLTF.